The T cell receptor beta chain under discussion was sequenced for a study of blood T cells in healthy people across ages (dated by TCRdb to 2015 to 2017). General notes on the study: In model experiments, template switching captured roughly one uniquely barcoded TCR beta cDNA molecule for every two T cells. The study measured age-related changes in TCR beta repertoire diversity using deep sequencing normalized with unique cDNA molecular identifiers. The donors were divided into four age groups: young (average around 15 years), middle-aged (almost 40), aged (approximately 59) and long-lived (about 84). To avoid experimental bias, donors of different ages were randomly spread across the sequencing lanes. Two additional independent replicas of 1 million unique cDNA reads from the same blood draw were analyzed for two donors (one aged 18 to 30 and one aged 80 or older). Broad study findings and their caveats: Total diversity estimates from one million sequenced T cells were considered lower bounds and underestimates. Since profiling was done on bulk unsorted PBMCs, naive and antigen-experienced compartments could not be conclusively compared. As age increased, observed TCR beta diversity per million T cells dropped in a roughly linear way, and a significant reduction was already evident by age 40. The percentage of naive T cells measured by flow cytometry correlated strongly with observed TCR beta diversity. Because the CMV infection status of the donors was unknown, age-related changes in expanded clonotypes may potentially have been confounded. Compared with the aged group, the long-lived group had more naive CD4+ T cells, fewer expanded clones and increased TCR diversity, suggesting age selection.

For this chain, trimming is 7 bases at the V end and 4 bases at the J end, and the number of junction bases without a gene match is 17. CDR1 and CDR2 (SGHRS, YFSETQ) derive from the germline V gene. The CDR3 runs 17 residues from the cysteine to the phenylalanine. CDR3 DNA is the only sequence kept; it has 51 bases, read in frame from the first base. Library preparation used 5' RACE. Sequencing was carried out with an Illumina HiSeq 2500. A second PCR of about 7 to 12 cycles was run with a J-beta primer mix and a sample-barcoded 5' primer. A unique molecular identifier was introduced onto each TCR beta cDNA molecule by a template-switch 5' adaptor carrying 12 random nucleotides. Each sample yielded at least 2.5 million CDR3-containing paired-end reads. All of the RNA was converted into first-strand cDNA using the Mint cDNA synthesis kit, with a TRBC-specific oligonucleotide serving as the primer. Following uracil-DNA glycosylase treatment, all cDNA underwent a first 18-cycle PCR with the universal primers M1SS and BC2_uni_R. Turning to the authors' computational methods: For normalization, 1 million high-quality reads were randomly selected from each sample, with every read carrying a distinct molecular identifier. Instead of being binned into consensus sequences, reads with shared molecular identifiers were discarded. MiTCR, set to a Q25 quality threshold and the strictest error-elimination algorithm, was used for CDR3 identification, clonotype clustering and error correction. A nonparametric unseen species model with Euler transformation was used to estimate a lower bound on total TCR beta diversity. The public reads were reanalyzed by TCRdb: fastp trimming at Q25, MiXCR alignment, in-frame beta chains only. Every entry covers one CDR3 protein and lists the most common genes and DNA from its rows. The V and J calls, along with clone size, are taken from TCRdb and not from the paper's own processing. This sample lists some 1.5 million distinct CDR3 sequences; about 30% were detected once. Less than 9.5% of the sample lies in the top ten.

Systemically healthy Caucasian individuals from Russia, around 38 in total and aged roughly 6 to 100 years, were included as donors. Each donor gave 9 to 10 milliliters of peripheral blood, collected into EDTA-treated Vacutainer tubes. Ficoll-Paque density-gradient centrifugation was used to isolate PBMCs, with at least 7 million per sample. Trizol reagent was used to extract total RNA from PBMCs, with at least 5.5 micrograms per sample. For every donor, an aliquot of PBMCs went through flow cytometry to measure the percentages of naive CD45RAhigh/CD27high T cells. This clonotype has ten or more counts. Its antigen is not yet known. No base-level quality is on record; no much larger clone is a single base apart.

Sample: blood. The sequence came from a woman in her twenties or thirties in good health. The V and J segments used are TRBV5-1 and TRBJ1-2, with TRBD1 identical over 9 junction bases. The DNA sequence reads TGCGCCAGCCAACTGGGACAGGGTTTAACACGGAGCTATGGCTACACCTTC. The translation is CASQLGQGLTRSYGYTF.